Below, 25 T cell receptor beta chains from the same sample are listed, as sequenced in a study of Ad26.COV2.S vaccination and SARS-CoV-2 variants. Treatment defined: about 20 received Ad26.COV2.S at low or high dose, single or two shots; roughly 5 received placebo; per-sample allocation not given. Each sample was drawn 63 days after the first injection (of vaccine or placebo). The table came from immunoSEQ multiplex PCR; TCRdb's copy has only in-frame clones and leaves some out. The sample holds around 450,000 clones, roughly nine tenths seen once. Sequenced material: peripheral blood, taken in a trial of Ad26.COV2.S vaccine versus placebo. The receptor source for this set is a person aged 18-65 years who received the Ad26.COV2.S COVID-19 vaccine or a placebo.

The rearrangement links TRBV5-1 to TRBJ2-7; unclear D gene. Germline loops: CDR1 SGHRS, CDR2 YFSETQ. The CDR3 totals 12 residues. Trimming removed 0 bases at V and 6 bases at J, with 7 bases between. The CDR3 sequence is CASSLATGEQYF. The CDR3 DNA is TGCGCCAGCAGCTTGGCGACCGGCGAGCAGTACTTC.

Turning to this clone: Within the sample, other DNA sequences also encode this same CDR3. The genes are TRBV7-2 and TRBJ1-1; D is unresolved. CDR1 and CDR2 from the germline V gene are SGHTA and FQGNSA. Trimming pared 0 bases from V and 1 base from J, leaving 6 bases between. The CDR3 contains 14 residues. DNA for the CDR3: TGTGCCAGCAGCTTAGCCCCGGGGAACACTGAAGCTTTCTTT. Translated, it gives CASSLAPGNTEAFF.

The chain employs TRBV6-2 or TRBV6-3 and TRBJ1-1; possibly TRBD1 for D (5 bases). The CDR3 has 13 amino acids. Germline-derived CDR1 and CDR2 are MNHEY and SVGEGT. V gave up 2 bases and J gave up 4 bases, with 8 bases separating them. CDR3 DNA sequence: TGTGCCAGCAGTTACGCCAGGGCCACTGAAGCTTTCTTT. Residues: CASSYARATEAFF.

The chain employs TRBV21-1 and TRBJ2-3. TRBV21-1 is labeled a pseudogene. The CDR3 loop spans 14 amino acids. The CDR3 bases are TGTGCCAGCAGCCGACGGGCGTGGCCAGATACGCAGTATTTT. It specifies CASSRRAWPDTQYF.

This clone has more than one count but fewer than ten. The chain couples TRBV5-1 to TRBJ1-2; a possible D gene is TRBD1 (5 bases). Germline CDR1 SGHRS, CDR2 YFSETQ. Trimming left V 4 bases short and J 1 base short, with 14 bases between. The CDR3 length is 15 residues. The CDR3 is CASSPGPSVNYGYTF. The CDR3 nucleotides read TGCGCCAGCAGCCCGGGACCCTCGGTTAACTATGGCTACACCTTC.

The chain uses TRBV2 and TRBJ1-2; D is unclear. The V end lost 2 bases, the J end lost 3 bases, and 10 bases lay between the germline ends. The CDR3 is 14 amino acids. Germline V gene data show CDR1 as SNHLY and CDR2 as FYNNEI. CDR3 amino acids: CASSELGSDYGYTF. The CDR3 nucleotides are TGTGCCAGCAGTGAACTAGGCTCGGACTATGGCTACACCTTC.

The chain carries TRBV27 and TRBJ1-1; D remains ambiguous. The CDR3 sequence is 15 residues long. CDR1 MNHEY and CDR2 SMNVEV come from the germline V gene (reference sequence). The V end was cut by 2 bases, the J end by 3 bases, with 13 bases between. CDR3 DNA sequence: TGTGCCAGCAGTTTAGTCGGGGAGCGGGACACTGAAGCTTTCTTT. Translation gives CASSLVGERDTEAFF.

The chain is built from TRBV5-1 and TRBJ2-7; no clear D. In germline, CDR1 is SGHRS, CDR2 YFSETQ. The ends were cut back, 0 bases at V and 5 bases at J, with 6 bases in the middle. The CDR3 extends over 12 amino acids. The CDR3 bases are TGCGCCAGCAGCTTGGAGTCGCACGAGCAGTACTTC. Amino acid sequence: CASSLESHEQYF.

CDR3 DNA sequence: TGTGCCATCAGTGGACAGGGAATCATAAATAGGGACTATGGCTACACCTTC. It yields the protein CAISGQGIINRDYGYTF. V is TRBV10-3 and J is TRBJ1-2; 7 bases are shared with TRBD1. The CDR3 is 17 amino acids. The V gene's germline CDR1 is ENHRY and CDR2 SYGVKD. V was clipped by 4 bases and J by 3 bases; unmatched bases: 14.

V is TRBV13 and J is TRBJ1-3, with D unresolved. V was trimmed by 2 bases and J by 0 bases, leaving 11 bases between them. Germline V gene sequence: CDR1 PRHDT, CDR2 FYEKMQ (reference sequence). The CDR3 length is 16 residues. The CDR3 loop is CASSLFPRSSGNTIYF. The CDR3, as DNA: TGTGCCAGCAGCTTATTCCCAAGGAGCTCTGGAAACACCATATATTTT.

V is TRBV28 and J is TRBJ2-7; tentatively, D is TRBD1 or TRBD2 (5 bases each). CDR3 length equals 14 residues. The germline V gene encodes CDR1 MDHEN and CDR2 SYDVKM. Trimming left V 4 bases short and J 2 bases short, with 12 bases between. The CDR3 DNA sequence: TGTGCCAGCAGTTCCGGGACGCTGGCCTACGAGCAGTACTTC. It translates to CASSSGTLAYEQYF.

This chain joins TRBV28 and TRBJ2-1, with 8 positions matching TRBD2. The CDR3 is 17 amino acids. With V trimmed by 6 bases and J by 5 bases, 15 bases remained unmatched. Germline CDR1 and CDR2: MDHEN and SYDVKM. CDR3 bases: TGTGCCAGCAGCTCCCCCCGGGGCGGGGGGCCGAACAATGAGCAGTTCTTC. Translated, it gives CASSSPRGGGPNNEQFF. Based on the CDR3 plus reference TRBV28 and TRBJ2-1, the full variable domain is DVKVTQSSRYLVKRTGEKVFLECVQDMDHENMFWYRQDPGLGLRLIYFSYDVKMKEKGDIPEGYSVSREKKERFSLILESASTNQTSMYLCASSSPRGGGPNNEQFFGPGTRLTVL.

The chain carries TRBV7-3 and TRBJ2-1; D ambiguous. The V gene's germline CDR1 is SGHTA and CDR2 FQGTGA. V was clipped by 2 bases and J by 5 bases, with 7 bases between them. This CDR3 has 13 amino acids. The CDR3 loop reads CASSLGSDNEQFF. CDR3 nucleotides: TGTGCCAGCAGCTTAGGGTCCGACAATGAGCAGTTCTTC.

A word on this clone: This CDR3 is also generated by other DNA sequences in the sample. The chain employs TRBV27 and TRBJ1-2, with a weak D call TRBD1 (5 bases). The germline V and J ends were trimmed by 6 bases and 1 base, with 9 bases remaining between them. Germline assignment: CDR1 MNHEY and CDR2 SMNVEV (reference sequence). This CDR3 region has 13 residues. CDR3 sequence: CASSLRGNYGYTF. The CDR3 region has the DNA TGTGCCAGCAGCTTGAGGGGTAACTATGGCTACACCTTC.

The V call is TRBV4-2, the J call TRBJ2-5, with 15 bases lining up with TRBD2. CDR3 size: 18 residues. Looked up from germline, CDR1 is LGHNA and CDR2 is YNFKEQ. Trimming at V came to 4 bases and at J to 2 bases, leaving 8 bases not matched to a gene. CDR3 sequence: CASSPNPGTSGRQETQYF. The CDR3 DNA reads TGTGCCAGCAGCCCGAACCCGGGGACTAGCGGGAGGCAAGAGACCCAGTACTTC.

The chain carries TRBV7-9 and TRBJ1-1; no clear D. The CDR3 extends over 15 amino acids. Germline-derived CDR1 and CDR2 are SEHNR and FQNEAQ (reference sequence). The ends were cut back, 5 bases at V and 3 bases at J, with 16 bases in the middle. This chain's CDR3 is CASSLYTGSYTEAFF. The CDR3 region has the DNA TGTGCCAGCAGCCTATACACCGGATCCTACACTGAAGCTTTCTTT.

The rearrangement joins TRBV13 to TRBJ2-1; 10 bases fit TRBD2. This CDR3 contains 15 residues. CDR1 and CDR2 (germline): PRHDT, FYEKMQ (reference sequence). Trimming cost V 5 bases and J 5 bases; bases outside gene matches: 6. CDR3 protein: CASSPSGSSNNEQFF. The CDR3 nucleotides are TGTGCCAGCAGCCCTAGCGGGAGCTCAAACAATGAGCAGTTCTTC.

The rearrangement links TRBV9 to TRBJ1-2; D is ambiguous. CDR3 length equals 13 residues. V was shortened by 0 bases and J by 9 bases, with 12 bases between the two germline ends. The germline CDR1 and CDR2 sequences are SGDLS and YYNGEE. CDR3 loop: CASSVGGDGSYTF. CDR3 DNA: TGTGCCAGCAGCGTAGGGGGAGATGGGAGCTACACCTTC.

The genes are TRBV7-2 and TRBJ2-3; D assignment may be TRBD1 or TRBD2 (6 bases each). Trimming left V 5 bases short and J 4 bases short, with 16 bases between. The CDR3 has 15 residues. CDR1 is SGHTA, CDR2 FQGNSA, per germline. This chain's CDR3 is CASSPQQGTSDTQYF. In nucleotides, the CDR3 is TGTGCCAGCAGCCCCCAGCAGGGGACTTCAGATACGCAGTATTTT.

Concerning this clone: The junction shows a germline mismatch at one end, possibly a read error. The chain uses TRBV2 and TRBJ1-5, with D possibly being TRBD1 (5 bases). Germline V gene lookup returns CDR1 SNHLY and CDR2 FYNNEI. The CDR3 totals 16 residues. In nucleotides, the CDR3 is TGTGCCAGCAGTCAAGCGCCTGGACACCCGAATCAGCCCCAGCATTTT. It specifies CASSQAPGHPNQPQHF.

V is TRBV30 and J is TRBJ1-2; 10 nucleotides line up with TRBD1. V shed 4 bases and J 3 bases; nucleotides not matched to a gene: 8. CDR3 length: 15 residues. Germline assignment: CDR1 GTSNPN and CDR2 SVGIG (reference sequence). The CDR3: CAWTSGDRGYYGYTF. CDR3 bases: TGTGCCTGGACCTCGGGGGACAGGGGATACTATGGCTACACCTTC.

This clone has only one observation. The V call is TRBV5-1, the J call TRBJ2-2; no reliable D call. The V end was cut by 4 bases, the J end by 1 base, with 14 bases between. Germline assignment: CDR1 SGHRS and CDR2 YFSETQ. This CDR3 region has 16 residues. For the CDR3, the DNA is TGCGCCAGCAGCCCTCCCATGGAGCTGAACACCGGGGAGCTGTTTTTT. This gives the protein CASSPPMELNTGELFF.

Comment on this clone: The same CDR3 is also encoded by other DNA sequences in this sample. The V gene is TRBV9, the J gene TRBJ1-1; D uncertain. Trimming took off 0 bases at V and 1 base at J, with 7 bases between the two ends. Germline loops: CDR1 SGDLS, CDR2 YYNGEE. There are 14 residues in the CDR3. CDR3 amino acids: CASSVGRGNTEAFF. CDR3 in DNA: TGTGCCAGCAGCGTAGGTCGGGGGAACACTGAAGCTTTCTTT.

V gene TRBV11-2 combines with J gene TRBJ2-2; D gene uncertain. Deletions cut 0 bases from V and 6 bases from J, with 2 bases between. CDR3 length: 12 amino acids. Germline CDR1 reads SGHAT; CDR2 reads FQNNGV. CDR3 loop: CASSLEAGELFF. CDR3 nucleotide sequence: TGTGCCAGCAGCTTAGAGGCCGGGGAGCTGTTTTTT. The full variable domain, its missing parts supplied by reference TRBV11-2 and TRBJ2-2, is EAGVAQSPRYKIIEKRQSVAFWCNPISGHATLYWYQQILGQGPKLLIQFQNNGVVDDSQLPKDRFSAERLKGVDSTLKIQPAKLEDSAVYLCASSLEAGELFFGEGSRLTVL.

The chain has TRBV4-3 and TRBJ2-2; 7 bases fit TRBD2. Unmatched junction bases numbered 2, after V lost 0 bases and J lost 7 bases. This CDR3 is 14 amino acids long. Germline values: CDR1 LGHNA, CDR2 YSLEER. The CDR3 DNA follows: TGCGCCAGCAGCCAAGATCCGGGGGGCGGGGAGCTGTTTTTT. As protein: CASSQDPGGGELFF.